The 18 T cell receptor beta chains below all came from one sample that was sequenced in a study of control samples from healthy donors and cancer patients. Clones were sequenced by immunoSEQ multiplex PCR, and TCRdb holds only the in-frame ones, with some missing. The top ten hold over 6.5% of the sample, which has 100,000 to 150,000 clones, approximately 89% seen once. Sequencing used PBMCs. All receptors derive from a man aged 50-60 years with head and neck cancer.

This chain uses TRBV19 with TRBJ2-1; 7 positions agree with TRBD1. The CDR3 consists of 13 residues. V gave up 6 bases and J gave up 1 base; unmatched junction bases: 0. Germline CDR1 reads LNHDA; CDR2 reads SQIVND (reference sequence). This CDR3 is CASRQGSYNEQFF. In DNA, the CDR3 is TGTGCCAGTAGACAGGGGTCCTACAATGAGCAGTTCTTC.

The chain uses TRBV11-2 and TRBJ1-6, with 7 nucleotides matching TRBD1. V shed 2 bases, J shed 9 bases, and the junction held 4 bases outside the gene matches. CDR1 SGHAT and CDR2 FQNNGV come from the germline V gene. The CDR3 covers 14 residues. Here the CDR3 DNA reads TGTGCCAGCAGCTTATTGGACAGGACTTCACCCCTCCACTTT. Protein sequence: CASSLLDRTSPLHF. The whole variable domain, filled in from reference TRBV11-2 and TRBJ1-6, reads EAGVAQSPRYKIIEKRQSVAFWCNPISGHATLYWYQQILGQGPKLLIQFQNNGVVDDSQLPKDRFSAERLKGVDSTLKIQPAKLEDSAVYLCASSLLDRTSPLHFGNGTRLTVT.

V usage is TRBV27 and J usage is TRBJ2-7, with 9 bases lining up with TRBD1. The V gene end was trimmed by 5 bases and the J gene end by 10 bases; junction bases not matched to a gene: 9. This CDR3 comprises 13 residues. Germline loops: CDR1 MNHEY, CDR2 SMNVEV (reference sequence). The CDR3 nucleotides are TGTGCCAGCAGTCCAGGACAGGGGAGGGCCCAGTACTTC. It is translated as CASSPGQGRAQYF.

The CDR3 sequence is CASSPGWETQYF. CDR3 sequence (DNA): TGTGCCAGCAGCCCGGGCTGGGAGACCCAGTACTTC. This chain connects TRBV7-2 to TRBJ2-5; no firm D call. CDR1 is SGHTA and CDR2 is FQGNSA in the germline V gene. Trimming pared 5 bases from V and 5 bases from J, leaving 9 bases between. The CDR3 runs to 12 residues.

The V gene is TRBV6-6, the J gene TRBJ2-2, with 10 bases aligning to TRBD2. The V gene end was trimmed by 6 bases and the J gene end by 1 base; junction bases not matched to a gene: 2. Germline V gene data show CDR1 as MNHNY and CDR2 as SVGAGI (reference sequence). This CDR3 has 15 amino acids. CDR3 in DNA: TGTGCCAGCAGGTCTAGCGGGGGGAACACCGGGGAGCTGTTTTTT. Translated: CASRSSGGNTGELFF.

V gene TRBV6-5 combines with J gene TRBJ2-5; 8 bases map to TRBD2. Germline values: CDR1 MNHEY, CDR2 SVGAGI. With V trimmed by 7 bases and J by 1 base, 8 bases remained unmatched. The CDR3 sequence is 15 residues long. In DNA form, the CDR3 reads TGTGCCAGCAATCGAAAGCGGGAGCTCCAAGAGACCCAGTACTTC. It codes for CASNRKRELQETQYF.

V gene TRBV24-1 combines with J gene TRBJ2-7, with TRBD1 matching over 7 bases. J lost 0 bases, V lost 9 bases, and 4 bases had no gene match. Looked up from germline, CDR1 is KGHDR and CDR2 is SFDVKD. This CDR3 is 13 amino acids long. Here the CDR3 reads CATGDSSSYEQYF. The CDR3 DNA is TGTGCCACCGGGGACAGCAGCTCCTACGAGCAGTACTTC.

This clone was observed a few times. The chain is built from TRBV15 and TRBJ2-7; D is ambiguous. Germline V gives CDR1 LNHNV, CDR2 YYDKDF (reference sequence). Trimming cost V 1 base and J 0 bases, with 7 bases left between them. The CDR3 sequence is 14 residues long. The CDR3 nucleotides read TGTGCCACCAGCAGAGGTAACCCCTCCTACGAGCAGTACTTC. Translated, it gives CATSRGNPSYEQYF.

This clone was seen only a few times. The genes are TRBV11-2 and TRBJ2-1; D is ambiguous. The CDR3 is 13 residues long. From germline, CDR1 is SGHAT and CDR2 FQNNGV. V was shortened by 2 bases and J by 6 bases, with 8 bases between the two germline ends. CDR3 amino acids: CASSLSQVNEQFF. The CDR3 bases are TGTGCCAGCAGCTTATCTCAGGTCAATGAGCAGTTCTTC.

The CDR3 reads CASSIGTSGYNEQFF. The CDR3 DNA sequence: TGTGCCAGTAGTATCGGGACTAGCGGATACAATGAGCAGTTCTTC. The chain combines TRBV19 with TRBJ2-1; the match to TRBD2 covers 11 bases. The CDR3 length is 15 residues. V was pared by 3 bases and J by 4 bases, with 2 bases of the junction left unmatched. Per the germline V gene, CDR1 is LNHDA and CDR2 is SQIVND (reference sequence). The entire variable domain, with the rest obtained from reference TRBV19 and TRBJ2-1, is as follows: DGGITQSPKYLFRKEGQNVTLSCEQNLNHDAMYWYRQDPGQGLRLIYYSQIVNDFQKGDIAEGYSVSREKKESFPLTVTSAQKNPTAFYLCASSIGTSGYNEQFFGPGTRLTVL.

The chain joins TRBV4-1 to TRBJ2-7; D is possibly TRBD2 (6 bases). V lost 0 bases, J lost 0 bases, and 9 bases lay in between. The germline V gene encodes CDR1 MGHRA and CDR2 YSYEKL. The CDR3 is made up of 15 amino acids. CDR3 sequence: CASSQEDGSSYEQYF. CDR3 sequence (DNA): TGCGCCAGCAGCCAAGAGGACGGGAGCTCCTACGAGCAGTACTTC.

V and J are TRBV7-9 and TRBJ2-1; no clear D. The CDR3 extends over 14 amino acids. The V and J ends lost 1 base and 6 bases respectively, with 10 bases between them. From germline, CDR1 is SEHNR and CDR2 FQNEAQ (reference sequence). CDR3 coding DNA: TGTGCCAGCAGCTTAGGTATAGGGCGCAATGAGCAGTTCTTC. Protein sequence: CASSLGIGRNEQFF.

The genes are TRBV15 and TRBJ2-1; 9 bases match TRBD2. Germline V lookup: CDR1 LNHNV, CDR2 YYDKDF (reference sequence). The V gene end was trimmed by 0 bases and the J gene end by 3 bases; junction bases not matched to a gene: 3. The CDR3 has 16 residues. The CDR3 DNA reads TGTGCCACCAGCAGAGAGGCTAGCGGGAACTACAATGAGCAGTTCTTC. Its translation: CATSREASGNYNEQFF. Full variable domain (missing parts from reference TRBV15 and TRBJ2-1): DAMVIQNPRYQVTQFGKPVTLSCSQTLNHNVMYWYQQKSSQAPKLLFHYYDKDFNNEADTPDNFQSRRPNTSFCFLDIRSPGLGDTAMYLCATSREASGNYNEQFFGPGTRLTVL.

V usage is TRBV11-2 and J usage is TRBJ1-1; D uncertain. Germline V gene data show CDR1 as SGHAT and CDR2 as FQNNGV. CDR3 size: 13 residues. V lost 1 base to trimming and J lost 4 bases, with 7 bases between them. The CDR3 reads CASSLVGSTEAFF. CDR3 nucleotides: TGTGCCAGCAGCTTAGTAGGAAGCACTGAAGCTTTCTTT. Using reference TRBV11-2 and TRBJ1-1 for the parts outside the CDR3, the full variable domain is EAGVAQSPRYKIIEKRQSVAFWCNPISGHATLYWYQQILGQGPKLLIQFQNNGVVDDSQLPKDRFSAERLKGVDSTLKIQPAKLEDSAVYLCASSLVGSTEAFFGQGTRLTVV.

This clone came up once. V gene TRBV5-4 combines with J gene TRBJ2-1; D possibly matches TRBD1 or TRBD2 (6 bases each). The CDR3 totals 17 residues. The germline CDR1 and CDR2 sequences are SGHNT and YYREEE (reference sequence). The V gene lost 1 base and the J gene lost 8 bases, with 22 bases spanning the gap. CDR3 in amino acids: CASSLPPGAGAGYEQFF. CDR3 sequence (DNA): TGTGCCAGCAGCTTGCCCCCGGGGGCGGGCGCGGGCTATGAGCAGTTCTTC.

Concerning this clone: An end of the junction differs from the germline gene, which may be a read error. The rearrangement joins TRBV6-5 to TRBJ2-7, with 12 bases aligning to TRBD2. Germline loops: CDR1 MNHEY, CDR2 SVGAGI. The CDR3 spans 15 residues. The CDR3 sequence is CVSRTTSGGHYEQYF. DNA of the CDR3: TGTGTCAGCAGGACGACTAGCGGGGGACACTACGAGCAGTACTTC.

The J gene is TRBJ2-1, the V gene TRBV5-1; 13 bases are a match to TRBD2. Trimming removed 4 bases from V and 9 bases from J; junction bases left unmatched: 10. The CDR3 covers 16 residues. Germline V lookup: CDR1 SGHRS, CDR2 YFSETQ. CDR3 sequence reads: CASSELAGGIEGEQFF. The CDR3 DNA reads TGCGCCAGCAGCGAACTAGCGGGGGGGATCGAGGGTGAGCAGTTCTTC. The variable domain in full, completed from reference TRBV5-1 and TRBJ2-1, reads KAGVTQTPRYLIKTRGQQVTLSCSPISGHRSVSWYQQTPGQGLQFLFEYFSETQRNKGNFPGRFSGRQFSNSRSEMNVSTLELGDSALYLCASSELAGGIEGEQFFGPGTRLTVL.

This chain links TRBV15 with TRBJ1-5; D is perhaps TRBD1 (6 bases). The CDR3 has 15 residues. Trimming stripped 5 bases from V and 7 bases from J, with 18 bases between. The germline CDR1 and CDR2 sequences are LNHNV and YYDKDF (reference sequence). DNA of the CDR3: TGTGCCACCAGCCGTAGGGACACCCATCGGCAGCCCCAGCATTTT. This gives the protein CATSRRDTHRQPQHF.